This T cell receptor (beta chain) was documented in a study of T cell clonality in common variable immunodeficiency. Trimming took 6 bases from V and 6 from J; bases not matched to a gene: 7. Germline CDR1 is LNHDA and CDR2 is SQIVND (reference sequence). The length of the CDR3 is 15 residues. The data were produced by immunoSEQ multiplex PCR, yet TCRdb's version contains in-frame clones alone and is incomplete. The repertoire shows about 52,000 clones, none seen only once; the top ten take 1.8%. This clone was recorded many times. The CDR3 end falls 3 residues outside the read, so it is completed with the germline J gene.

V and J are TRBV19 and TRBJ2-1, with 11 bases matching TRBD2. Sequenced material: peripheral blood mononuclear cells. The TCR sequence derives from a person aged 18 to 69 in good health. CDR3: CASRRTSGYVNEQFF. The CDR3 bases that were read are TGTGCCAGTAGGAGGACTAGCGGGTACGTCAATGAG.